A selection of T cell receptor beta chains follows, all from one sample in a study of blood T cell repertoires in COVID-19. The protocol was immunoSEQ multiplex PCR, while the TCRdb copy is restricted to in-frame clones and leaves out a portion. The sample yields about 150,000 clones, approximately 80% seen once. Sequenced: peripheral blood. Receptor source: a woman aged 60-75 years with COVID-19, enrolled during active disease. Both conserved end residues are part of each CDR3. A D gene is named only where the DNA matches it firmly. The listing skips clone size in some rows; elsewhere it reads once, few, many or a size class.

- | - | TRBJ2-5 | TRBV9 | TGTGCCAGCAGCGTAGGCGCGGGGAGGAGTGTAGAGACCCAGTACTTC | CASSVGAGRSVETQYF
many | TRBD1 | TRBJ1-3 | TRBV5-6 | TGTGCCAGCAGCTTGGTACCGGGACAGGGAAACACCATATATTTT | CASSLVPGQGNTIYF
few | TRBD1 | TRBJ1-1 | TRBV7-3 | TGTGCCAGCAGCTTAACGGGACAGGGGCTCACTGAAGCTTTCTTT | CASSLTGQGLTEAFF
- | TRBD1 | TRBJ1-4 | TRBV4-2 | TGTGCCAGCAGCCGCCCGGGGCAGGGGGCAGGTGAAAAACTGTTTTTT | CASSRPGQGAGEKLFF
- | - | TRBJ1-1 | TRBV6-2/TRBV6-3 | TGTGCCAGCAGTTACTCGACACAGAACACTGAAGCTTTCTTT | CASSYSTQNTEAFF
- | TRBD1 | TRBJ1-6 | TRBV7-9 | TGTGCCAGCAGCCCCTATGGCCGGGACAGCCATTCACCCCTCCACTTT | CASSPYGRDSHSPLHF
- | - | TRBJ2-5 | TRBV11-3 | TGTGCCAGCAGCTTAGATGGAGGGGACCGGACCCAGTACTTC | CASSLDGGDRTQYF
- | - | TRBJ1-4 | TRBV19 | TGTGCCAGCCTCCAAGCCGGTACGGGGGAAAAACTGTTTTTT | CASLQAGTGEKLFF
- | - | TRBJ1-2 | TRBV5-4 | TGTGCCAGCAGCTTGGCCGGCGGGCGTAACTATGGCTACACCTTC | CASSLAGGRNYGYTF
- | - | TRBJ2-5 | TRBV7-9 | TGTGCCAGCAGCCCCAAAAAAAGGAATGAGGGATTCAGAGAGACCCAGTACTTC | CASSPKKRNEGFRETQYF
- | - | TRBJ2-1 | TRBV7-3 | TGTGCCAGCAGCCGAGCACGGAGCTCCTACAATGAGCAGTTCTTC | CASSRARSSYNEQFF
- | - | TRBJ1-1 | TRBV27 | TGTGCCAGCAGTTTGGCCCCGGGACTCTTGAACACTGAAGCTTTCTTT | CASSLAPGLLNTEAFF
- | - | TRBJ2-7 | TRBV4-2 | TGTGCCAGCAGCCAAGGAGACTGGAGCTCCTACGAGCAGTACTTC | CASSQGDWSSYEQYF
- | - | TRBJ1-6 | TRBV20-1 | TGCAGTGCTAGTGAGGGAGATTCACCCCTCCACTTT | CSASEGDSPLHF
- | - | TRBJ2-5 | TRBV25-1 | TGTGCCAGCAGTGAATATGGTGCCGGGCAAGAGACCCAGTACTTC | CASSEYGAGQETQYF
- | - | TRBJ1-6 | TRBV18 | TGTGCCAGCTCACCAGGGAGCTCCTATAATTCACCCCTCCACTTT | CASSPGSSYNSPLHF
- | TRBD1 | TRBJ2-1 | TRBV7-6 | TGTGCCAGCAGCGCGACGACAGGGATCGGTGAGCAGTTCTTC | CASSATTGIGEQFF
- | - | TRBJ2-5 | TRBV19 | TGTGCCAGTAGTGTGGTAAGGGACTCAGAGACCCAGTACTTC | CASSVVRDSETQYF
- | TRBD1 | TRBJ1-2 | TRBV29-1 | TGCAGCGTTCACAGGGGGCTACAAGGCTACACCTTC | CSVHRGLQGYTF
- | - | TRBJ2-2 | TRBV11-3 | TGTGCCAGCAGATTAGCGGAGACCACCGGGGAGCTGTTTTTT | CASRLAETTGELFF
- | - | TRBJ2-3 | TRBV21-1 | TGTGCCAGCAGCAAAGATCTGCTGACTAGCGGGAGGGTTATGACAGATACGCAGTATTTT | CASSKDLLTSGRVMTDTQYF
- | - | TRBJ1-2 | TRBV6-5 | TGTGCCAGCAGTTATTCTGGGGGGGAAGGCTACACCTTC | CASSYSGGEGYTF
- | - | TRBJ1-1 | TRBV6-1 | TGTGCCAGCAGTGAAGCCCAGTACACTGAAGCTTTCTTT | CASSEAQYTEAFF
- | - | TRBJ1-5 | TRBV2 | TGTGCCAGCAGTATCGGGACATATAATCAGCCCCAGCATTTT | CASSIGTYNQPQHF
- | TRBD2 | TRBJ2-5 | TRBV19 | TGTGCCAGTAGTCCCCCTATAGCGGGGGAGACCCAGTACTTC | CASSPPIAGETQYF
- | TRBD2 | TRBJ2-7 | TRBV27 | TGTGCCAGCAGTCAGTTGGGACTAGCGGGAGCGTACGAGCAGTACTTC | CASSQLGLAGAYEQYF
once | - | TRBJ2-2 | TRBV6-5 | TGTGCCAGCACCGGACTACTCACCGGGGAGCTGTTTTTT | CASTGLLTGELFF
once | - | TRBJ1-2 | TRBV28 | TGTGCCAGCAGTGCCCGGACAGCTACTAACTATGGCTACACCTTC | CASSARTATNYGYTF
- | TRBD1 | TRBJ1-1 | TRBV2 | TGTGCCAGCACCAGACAGGGGATCAGGACTGAAGCTTTCTTT | CASTRQGIRTEAFF
few | - | TRBJ1-2 | TRBV19 | TGTGCCAGTAGTATTGGCCGGGGTTTCGGCTACACCTTC | CASSIGRGFGYTF
- | - | TRBJ2-4 | TRBV6-5 | TGTGCCAGCAGTTACGGACCGGGGACAACGATTCAGTACTTC | CASSYGPGTTIQYF
- | TRBD1 | TRBJ1-1 | TRBV5-1 | TGCGCCAGCAGCTTGGTGGGGACAGGGAACACTGAAGCTTTCTTT | CASSLVGTGNTEAFF
few | - | TRBJ1-4 | TRBV6-5 | TGTGCCAGCAGTTACTCGGATGTGGAGAAACTGTTTTTT | CASSYSDVEKLFF
- | - | TRBJ1-5 | TRBV6-5 | TGTGCCAGCAGTATCTCGCAGGGGTCCTTGCGGCCCCAGCATTTT | CASSISQGSLRPQHF
- | - | TRBJ1-2 | TRBV5-1 | TGCGCCAGCAGCTTGGACCTAGAGGTGGATGGCTACACCTTC | CASSLDLEVDGYTF
- | - | TRBJ1-2 | TRBV3-1/TRBV3-2 | TGTGCCAGCAGCCAAGAAGAGACTCGGGGCTATGGCTACACCTTC | CASSQEETRGYGYTF
- | - | TRBJ1-2 | TRBV10-3 | TGTGCCATCAGTGACAGCTATGGCTACACCTTC | CAISDSYGYTF
- | - | TRBJ2-6 | TRBV19 | TGTGCCAGTAGATCACACAGCTCTGGGGCCAACGTCCTGACTTTC | CASRSHSSGANVLTF
- | TRBD1 | TRBJ1-1 | TRBV7-8 | TGTGCCAGCAGCTTTACAGGGGTTGGCACTGAAGCTTTCTTT | CASSFTGVGTEAFF
- | - | TRBJ1-5 | TRBV12-3/TRBV12-4 | TGTGCCAGCAGGATACAGAGCCAGCCCCAGCATTTT | CASRIQSQPQHF
- | - | TRBJ1-1 | TRBV19 | TGTGCCAGTAGTAAGACAGTAATGAACACTGAAGCTTTCTTT | CASSKTVMNTEAFF
- | TRBD1 | TRBJ2-1 | TRBV7-2 | TGTGCCAGCAGCTTTGACAGGGCCTCCTACAATGAGCAGTTCTTC | CASSFDRASYNEQFF
few | - | TRBJ1-2 | TRBV5-1 | TGCGCCAGCAGCTTGGCTACAGGGTTAAGTCGCTATGGCTACACCTTC | CASSLATGLSRYGYTF
- | - | TRBJ2-2 | TRBV7-9 | TGTGCCAGCAGCTTATTGGGGGGTACCGGGGAGCTGTTTTTT | CASSLLGGTGELFF
- | - | TRBJ1-1 | TRBV7-3 | TGTGCCAGCAGCTTAACGGCAGGGATGAACACTGAAGCTTTCTTT | CASSLTAGMNTEAFF
- | - | TRBJ2-7 | TRBV5-8 | TGTGCCAGCAGCTTTCGGGGATTCTCCTACGAGCAGTACTTC | CASSFRGFSYEQYF
once | - | TRBJ2-3 | TRBV18 | TGTGCCAGCTCACCACCGGGCAGCACAGATACGCAGTATTTT | CASSPPGSTDTQYF
- | TRBD2 | TRBJ2-2 | TRBV5-4 | TGTGCCAGCAGCCCAAATGATCTAGCGGACCACACCGGGGAGCTGTTTTTT | CASSPNDLADHTGELFF
- | - | TRBJ2-7 | TRBV27 | TGTGCCAGCAGTTCTCTCGGGGAACGACTGTACTTC | CASSSLGERLYF
- | TRBD1 | TRBJ1-2 | TRBV6-5 | TGTGCCAGCAGTTTGGACAGGGATAACTATGGCTACACCTTC | CASSLDRDNYGYTF
- | TRBD2 | TRBJ2-5 | TRBV6-5 | TGTGCCAGCAGCCCCGGACTAGCAGTGGGGACCCAGTACTTC | CASSPGLAVGTQYF